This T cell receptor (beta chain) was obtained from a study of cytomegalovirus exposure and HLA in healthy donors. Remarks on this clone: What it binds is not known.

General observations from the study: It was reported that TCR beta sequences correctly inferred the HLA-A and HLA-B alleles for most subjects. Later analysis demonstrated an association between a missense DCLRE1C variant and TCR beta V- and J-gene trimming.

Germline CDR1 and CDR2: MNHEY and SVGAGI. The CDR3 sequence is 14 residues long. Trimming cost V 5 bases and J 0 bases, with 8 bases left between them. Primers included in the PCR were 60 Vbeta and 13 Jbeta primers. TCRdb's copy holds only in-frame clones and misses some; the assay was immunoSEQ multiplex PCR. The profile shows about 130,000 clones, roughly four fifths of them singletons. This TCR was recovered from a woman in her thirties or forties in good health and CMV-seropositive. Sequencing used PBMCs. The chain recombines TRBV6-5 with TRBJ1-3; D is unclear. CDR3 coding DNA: TGTGCCAGCAGTATCAGTTCCTCTGGAAACACCATATATTTT. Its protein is CASSISSSGNTIYF.